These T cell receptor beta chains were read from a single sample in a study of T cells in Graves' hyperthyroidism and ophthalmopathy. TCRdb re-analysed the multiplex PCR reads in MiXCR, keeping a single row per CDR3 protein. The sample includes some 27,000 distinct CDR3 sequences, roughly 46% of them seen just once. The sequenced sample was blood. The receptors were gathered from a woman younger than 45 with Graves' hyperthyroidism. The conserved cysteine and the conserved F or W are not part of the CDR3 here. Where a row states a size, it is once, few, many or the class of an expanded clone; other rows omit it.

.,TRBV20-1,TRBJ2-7,GGGPRY
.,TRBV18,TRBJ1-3,ASSPPGRGRNAIY
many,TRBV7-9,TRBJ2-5,ASSLAVLPTETQY
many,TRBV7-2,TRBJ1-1,ASSLVALEAF
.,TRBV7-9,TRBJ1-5,ASSQDPSDQPQH
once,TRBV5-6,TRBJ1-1,ARSADTMNAEAF
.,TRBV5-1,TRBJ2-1,ASSWGTSGHNEQF
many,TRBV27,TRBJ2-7,ASRFIAGAIYEQY
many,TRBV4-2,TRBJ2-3,ASSHRGLAGDLQGTDTQY
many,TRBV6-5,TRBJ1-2,ASKADNYGYT
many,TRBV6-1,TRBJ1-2,ASSEGKGANYGYT
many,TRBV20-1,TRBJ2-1,SARRQGAVYEQF
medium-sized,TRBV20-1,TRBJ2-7,SARGLSVYEQY
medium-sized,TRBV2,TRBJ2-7,ASSSWLHEQY
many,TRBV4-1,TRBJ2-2,ASSESNTAGELF
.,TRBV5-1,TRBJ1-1,ASKVGAGTEAF
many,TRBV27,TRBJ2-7,ASSLSEDSHEQY
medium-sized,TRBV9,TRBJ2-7,ASSPGLDSYEQY
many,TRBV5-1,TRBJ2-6,ASSLGVRKGANVLT
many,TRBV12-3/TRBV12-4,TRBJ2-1,ASSLALVSEQF
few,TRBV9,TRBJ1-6,ASSVRVGSPLH
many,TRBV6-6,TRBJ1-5,ASEPGVNQPQH
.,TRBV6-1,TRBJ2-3,ASSALAGPAGGEQY
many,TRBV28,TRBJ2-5,ASSLIGPQETQY
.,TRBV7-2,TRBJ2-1,ASSLDGGGNEQF
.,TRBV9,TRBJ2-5,SSSAIPLVGETQY
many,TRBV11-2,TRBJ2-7,ASSLGVTGYEQY
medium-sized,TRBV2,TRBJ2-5,ASTRQEKETQY
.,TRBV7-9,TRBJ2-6,VSSPQGSGVNVLT